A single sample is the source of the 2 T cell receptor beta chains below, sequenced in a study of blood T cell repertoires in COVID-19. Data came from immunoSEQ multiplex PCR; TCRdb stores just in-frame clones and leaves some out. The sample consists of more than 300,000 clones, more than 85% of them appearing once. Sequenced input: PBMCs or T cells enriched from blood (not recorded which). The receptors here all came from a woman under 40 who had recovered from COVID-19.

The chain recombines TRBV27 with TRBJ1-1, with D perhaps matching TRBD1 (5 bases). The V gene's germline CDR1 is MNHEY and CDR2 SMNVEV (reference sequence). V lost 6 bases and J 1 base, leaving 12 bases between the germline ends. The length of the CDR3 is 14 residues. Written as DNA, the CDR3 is TGTGCCAGCAGCCCACAGGAACCGAACACTGAAGCTTTCTTT. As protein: CASSPQEPNTEAFF.

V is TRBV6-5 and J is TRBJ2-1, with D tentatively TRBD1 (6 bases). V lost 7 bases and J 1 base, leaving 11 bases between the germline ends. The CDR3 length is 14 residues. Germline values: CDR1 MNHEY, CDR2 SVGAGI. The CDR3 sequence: CASTKTGSYNEQFF. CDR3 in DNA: TGTGCCAGCACTAAAACAGGGTCCTACAATGAGCAGTTCTTC.